This T cell receptor beta chain was sequenced during a study of T cells after yellow fever vaccination. Study as a whole: Fractions with few cells were prepared using SMART-Seq v4 Ultra Low Input.

TCRdb independently ran MiXCR on the 5' RACE reads; one entry per CDR3 protein. The table has approximately 300,000 distinct CDR3 sequences, 7.5% to 9% seen once; the top ten hold 18%. This clonotype was seen repeatedly, ten times or more. Its specificity is not known. The study, taken as a whole, reports: Shared CD4/CD8 clonotypes were a small share, likely from convergent recombination. Reappearing after the booster were most of the clones from primary vaccination (about 96% CD4, 75% to 90% CD8).

The CDR3 is made up of 17 amino acids. Per germline, CDR1 SGHTA and CDR2 FQGNSA. Trimming removed 3 bases from V and 0 bases from J, with 15 bases in between. The chain is built from TRBV7-2 and TRBJ2-1; unclear D gene. The specimen comprised PBMCs, sampled on the day of the first yellow fever vaccination. This TCR derives from a young man who received the YFV17D yellow fever vaccine. The CDR3 loop reads CASSLIGVVVSYNEQFF. As DNA, the CDR3 is TGTGCCAGCAGCTTGATTGGGGTGGTCGTCTCCTACAATGAGCAGTTCTTC.